Listed here are 29 T cell receptor beta chains from one sample, sequenced in a study of cytomegalovirus exposure and HLA in healthy donors. The PCR was carried out with 60 Vbeta primers and 13 Jbeta primers. Produced via immunoSEQ multiplex PCR; TCRdb's table is partial and in-frame only. The profile shows 130,000 or so clones, around 80% of them singletons. The sample was PBMCs. The receptors originated from a man aged 30 to 45 in good health and CMV-seronegative.

This chain uses TRBV6-5 with TRBJ2-1; the match to TRBD2 covers 8 bases. V dropped 6 bases and J dropped 0; count of bases not matched to a gene: 4. The germline V gene encodes CDR1 MNHEY and CDR2 SVGAGI. The CDR3 is 15 residues long. The DNA for the CDR3 is TGTGCCAGCAGCGGCGGGAGGAGCTCCTACAATGAGCAGTTCTTC. Its protein product is CASSGGRSSYNEQFF.

The V gene is TRBV28, the J gene TRBJ2-4, with a possible D match to TRBD2 (5 bases). CDR3 size: 16 residues. Per the germline V gene, CDR1 is MDHEN and CDR2 is SYDVKM. The V end was cut by 5 bases, the J end by 7 bases, with 21 bases between. CDR3 nucleotide sequence: TGTGCCAGCAGTCCTTTGGGAGCGGCAATGATGAACATTCAGTACTTC. Amino acids: CASSPLGAAMMNIQYF. The whole variable domain, filled in from reference TRBV28 and TRBJ2-4, reads DVKVTQSSRYLVKRTGEKVFLECVQDMDHENMFWYRQDPGLGLRLIYFSYDVKMKEKGDIPEGYSVSREKKERFSLILESASTNQTSMYLCASSPLGAAMMNIQYFGAGTRLSVL.

The gene calls are TRBV9 and TRBJ2-2; the match to TRBD1 covers 10 bases. V lost 6 bases to trimming and J lost 3 bases; unmatched junction nucleotides: 2. Germline loops: CDR1 SGDLS, CDR2 YYNGEE. CDR3 length: 14 amino acids. The CDR3 DNA reads as TGTGCCAGCAAAGGGACAGGGGACACCGGGGAGCTGTTTTTT. As protein: CASKGTGDTGELFF.

With regard to this clone: The sample holds other DNA sequences that translate to the same CDR3. The rearrangement joins TRBV2 to TRBJ2-1; 11 bases fit TRBD2. The CDR3 is 16 residues long. Trimming at V came to 9 bases and at J to 4 bases, leaving 11 bases not matched to a gene. Germline assignment: CDR1 SNHLY and CDR2 FYNNEI. The CDR3 protein is CASMGLAATYYNEQFF. The DNA for the CDR3 is TGTGCCAGTATGGGACTAGCGGCCACTTATTACAATGAGCAGTTCTTC.

This chain joins TRBV27 and TRBJ1-1; D is perhaps TRBD1 (6 bases). Trimming pared 3 bases from V and 2 bases from J, leaving 13 bases between. The CDR3 runs 15 residues. In germline, CDR1 is MNHEY, CDR2 SMNVEV (reference sequence). CDR3 nucleotides: TGTGCCAGCAGTTTTCTGGGGACACCTAACACTGAAGCTTTCTTT. Translation gives CASSFLGTPNTEAFF.

This chain joins TRBV7-2 and TRBJ2-7; maybe TRBD1 (6 bases). The CDR3 is 16 residues long. Between the trimmed V and J ends, which lost 3 bases and 4 bases, there was a span of 19 bases. The germline CDR1 and CDR2 sequences are SGHTA and FQGNSA. The CDR3 DNA reads as TGTGCCAGCAGCTTCCCCCCAGGGGCCTTAGCATACGAGCAGTACTTC. Its protein is CASSFPPGALAYEQYF.

This chain joins TRBV29-1 and TRBJ1-2; D ambiguous. This CDR3 is 13 amino acids long. The V end was cut by 2 bases, the J end by 0 bases, with 7 bases between. Germline V gene sequence: CDR1 SQVTM, CDR2 ANQGSEA. The CDR3 DNA is TGCAGCGTTGAAAGTGGAGCTAACTATGGCTACACCTTC. This codes for CSVESGANYGYTF.

The chain recombines TRBV6-4 with TRBJ2-3; TRBD2 aligns across 12 bases. V lost 4 bases and J lost 6; bases outside the gene matches: 2. The CDR3 is 14 amino acids. Germline CDR1 and CDR2: MRHNA and SNTAGT. The CDR3 region is CASSGGLAGDTQYF. CDR3 bases: TGTGCCAGCAGTGGCGGACTAGCGGGGGATACGCAGTATTTT.

The chain employs TRBV5-1 and TRBJ1-3; D is possibly TRBD1 (6 bases). V gave up 2 bases and J gave up 0 bases, with 12 bases separating them. CDR3 length equals 16 residues. Looked up from germline, CDR1 is SGHRS and CDR2 is YFSETQ. In DNA form, the CDR3 reads TGCGCCAGCAGCTTCACAGGGCCCTCCTCTGGAAACACCATATATTTT. It specifies CASSFTGPSSGNTIYF. Complete variable domain (other parts from reference TRBV5-1 and TRBJ1-3): KAGVTQTPRYLIKTRGQQVTLSCSPISGHRSVSWYQQTPGQGLQFLFEYFSETQRNKGNFPGRFSGRQFSNSRSEMNVSTLELGDSALYLCASSFTGPSSGNTIYFGEGSWLTVV.

This clone was detected only once. The genes are TRBV19 and TRBJ1-1, with a possible D match to TRBD1 (5 bases). Germline-derived CDR1 and CDR2 are LNHDA and SQIVND (reference sequence). V lost 8 bases, J lost 0 bases, and 10 bases lay in between. This CDR3 contains 13 residues. CDR3 region: CASLDTMNTEAFF. CDR3 DNA: TGTGCCAGTCTGGACACGATGAACACTGAAGCTTTCTTT.

A few counts support this clone. The rearrangement joins TRBV28 to TRBJ1-5; 9 bases line up with TRBD1. CDR1 and CDR2 from the germline V gene are MDHEN and SYDVKM. This CDR3 has 16 amino acids. Germline trimming cut 7 bases from V and 7 bases from J; bases unmatched to any gene: 14. The CDR3 sequence is CASMLPGTGQGQPQHF. CDR3 nucleotides: TGTGCCAGCATGCTTCCCGGGACAGGGCAAGGACAGCCCCAGCATTTT.

The chain joins TRBV5-1 to TRBJ2-2, with 12 bases identical to TRBD2. CDR3 length equals 15 residues. J lost 7 bases, V lost 5 bases, and 6 bases had no gene match. Looked up from germline, CDR1 is SGHRS and CDR2 is YFSETQ. The CDR3 protein is CASRDGLAGSGELFF. CDR3 bases: TGCGCCAGCAGGGATGGACTAGCGGGGAGCGGGGAGCTGTTTTTT. Variable domain in full (rest from reference TRBV5-1 and TRBJ2-2): KAGVTQTPRYLIKTRGQQVTLSCSPISGHRSVSWYQQTPGQGLQFLFEYFSETQRNKGNFPGRFSGRQFSNSRSEMNVSTLELGDSALYLCASRDGLAGSGELFFGEGSRLTVL.

The chain carries TRBV2 and TRBJ2-1, with 8 bases matching TRBD2. This CDR3 has 15 residues. V shed 3 bases, J shed 4 bases, and the junction held 5 bases outside the gene matches. Germline CDR1 is SNHLY and CDR2 is FYNNEI. CDR3 sequence reads: CASSDSGNHYNEQFF. The CDR3 nucleotides are TGTGCCAGCAGTGATAGCGGGAACCATTACAATGAGCAGTTCTTC.

V and J are TRBV30 and TRBJ1-1; D call uncertain. V lost 5 bases and J lost 11, with 12 bases in between. The CDR3 contains 10 residues. Germline assignment: CDR1 GTSNPN and CDR2 SVGIG (reference sequence). CDR3 sequence: CAWSGSAAFF. DNA for the CDR3: TGTGCCTGGTCCGGGTCCGCCGCTTTCTTT.

This chain joins TRBV6-1 and TRBJ2-1; 15 bases align to TRBD2. From germline, CDR1 is MNHNS and CDR2 SASEGT. The CDR3 totals 18 residues. V lost 3 bases and J lost 7; bases outside the gene matches: 10. CDR3 nucleotides: TGTGCCAGCAGTGACCCGGGACTAGCGGGGGGACCCTTGAATGAGCAGTTCTTC. Protein: CASSDPGLAGGPLNEQFF.

This chain links TRBV5-4 with TRBJ1-4; D might be TRBD1 (5 bases). This CDR3 comprises 15 residues. Germline assignment: CDR1 SGHNT and CDR2 YYREEE (reference sequence). V was shortened by 3 bases and J by 7 bases, with 16 bases between the two germline ends. CDR3 nucleotides: TGTGCCAGCAGCTCAGTTATCGGGGGTCGTGAAAAACTGTTTTTT. Its protein is CASSSVIGGREKLFF.

The rearrangement links TRBV30 to TRBJ2-2; D is possibly TRBD1 (5 bases). The CDR3 runs to 12 residues. The germline CDR1 and CDR2 sequences are GTSNPN and SVGIG (reference sequence). V was trimmed by 4 bases and J by 7 bases, leaving 10 bases between them. CDR3 residues: CAWTPGFGELFF. The CDR3 nucleotides are TGTGCCTGGACCCCAGGGTTCGGGGAGCTGTTTTTT.

The rearrangement uses TRBV30 and TRBJ1-1, with D possibly being TRBD1 (6 bases). V was clipped by 4 bases and J by 1 base, with 10 bases between them. Germline assignment: CDR1 GTSNPN and CDR2 SVGIG (reference sequence). This CDR3 comprises 13 residues. This CDR3 is CAWNKQGNTEAFF. CDR3 nucleotides: TGTGCCTGGAACAAACAGGGGAACACTGAAGCTTTCTTT.

The gene calls are TRBV28 and TRBJ1-5; TRBD1 aligns across 8 bases. This CDR3 contains 13 residues. CDR1 is MDHEN and CDR2 is SYDVKM in the germline V gene. J lost 11 bases, V lost 5 bases, and 8 bases had no gene match. The CDR3 DNA reads as TGTGCCAGCAGTCGGGGACAGGACAAAACCCAGCATTTT. It codes for CASSRGQDKTQHF.

This clone was detected a few times. This rearrangement joins TRBV7-9 to TRBJ1-1; D unclear. V was clipped by 3 bases and J by 5 bases, with 10 bases between them. Germline loops: CDR1 SEHNR, CDR2 FQNEAQ (reference sequence). The CDR3 totals 13 residues. CDR3 bases: TGTGCCAGCAGCTTTCAGAGGAGGACTGAAGCTTTCTTT. As protein: CASSFQRRTEAFF.

The V call is TRBV5-1, the J call TRBJ1-1, with D perhaps matching TRBD1 (6 bases). Germline values: CDR1 SGHRS, CDR2 YFSETQ. The CDR3 runs 14 residues. Trimming stripped 0 bases from V and 7 bases from J, with 13 bases between. Here the CDR3 reads CASSLGTVSNEAFF. The CDR3 region has the DNA TGCGCCAGCAGCTTGGGGACAGTAAGCAATGAAGCTTTCTTT.

The chain combines TRBV28 with TRBJ1-2; D is perhaps TRBD1 (5 bases). This CDR3 region has 15 residues. Per the germline V gene, CDR1 is MDHEN and CDR2 is SYDVKM. Between the trimmed V and J ends, which lost 3 bases and 3 bases, there was a span of 14 bases. CDR3 DNA: TGTGCCAGCAGTTTTTCAATCCCGACAGACTATGGCTACACCTTC. It translates to CASSFSIPTDYGYTF.

This rearrangement joins TRBV9 to TRBJ1-2, with TRBD1 matching 11 bases. Germline assignment: CDR1 SGDLS and CDR2 YYNGEE. Unmatched junction bases numbered 7, after V lost 4 bases and J lost 5 bases. This CDR3 is 15 amino acids long. This CDR3 is CASSSGQGAGYGYTF. The DNA for the CDR3 is TGTGCCAGCAGCTCCGGACAGGGGGCTGGGTATGGCTACACCTTC. Together with reference TRBV9 and TRBJ1-2, the CDR3 gives the full variable domain: DSGVTQTPKHLITATGQRVTLRCSPRSGDLSVYWYQQSLDQGLQFLIQYYNGEERAKGNILERFSAQQFPDLHSELNLSSLELGDSALYFCASSSGQGAGYGYTFGSGTRLTVV.

The rearrangement links TRBV27 to TRBJ1-3, with a possible D match to TRBD1 (5 bases). V lost 8 bases to trimming and J lost 1 base, with 9 bases between them. Germline loops: CDR1 MNHEY, CDR2 SMNVEV (reference sequence). The CDR3 has 13 residues. The DNA for the CDR3 is TGTGCCAGCTGGGGGGGATCTGGAAACACCATATATTTT. This encodes CASWGGSGNTIYF.

The rearrangement uses TRBV5-6 and TRBJ1-1; 11 bases are a match to TRBD1. The CDR3 extends over 16 amino acids. V was clipped by 0 bases and J by 4 bases; unmatched bases: 5. Germline V gives CDR1 SGHDT, CDR2 YYEEEE. The CDR3 loop is CASSLVGQGAGTEAFF. Written as DNA, the CDR3 is TGTGCCAGCAGCTTGGTAGGACAGGGGGCGGGCACTGAAGCTTTCTTT.

The V call is TRBV28, the J call TRBJ2-3, with D possibly matching TRBD2 (5 bases). The germline V gene encodes CDR1 MDHEN and CDR2 SYDVKM. This CDR3 spans 14 amino acids. Trimming removed 7 bases at V and 0 bases at J, with 11 bases between. The CDR3 here is CASNSRGSTDTQYF. Written as DNA, the CDR3 is TGTGCCAGCAACTCCCGGGGAAGCACAGATACGCAGTATTTT.

The chain recombines TRBV28 with TRBJ1-5, with no clear D. The V end was cut by 3 bases, the J end by 4 bases, with 13 bases between. CDR3 length: 15 amino acids. The germline CDR1 and CDR2 sequences are MDHEN and SYDVKM. Here the CDR3 reads CASSFTGRSNQPQHF. The CDR3 DNA reads as TGTGCCAGCAGTTTCACCGGCAGGTCTAATCAGCCCCAGCATTTT.

This clone came up a few times. The V call is TRBV10-3, the J call TRBJ1-4, with D maybe TRBD1 (5 bases). Trimming removed 1 base at V and 2 bases at J, with 14 bases between. The CDR3 length is 17 residues. Germline-derived CDR1 and CDR2 are ENHRY and SYGVKD. This chain's CDR3 is CAISEWQGASTNEKLFF. Here the CDR3 DNA reads TGTGCCATCAGTGAGTGGCAGGGCGCTTCGACTAATGAAAAACTGTTTTTT.

This sequence joins TRBV5-1 and TRBJ2-3; 10 nucleotides agree with TRBD2. Per the germline V gene, CDR1 is SGHRS and CDR2 is YFSETQ. The CDR3 has 14 amino acids. After removal of 7 bases from V and 6 bases from J, the junction contained 8 bases not matched to a gene. CDR3 region: CASGEAGGQDTQYF. The CDR3 bases are TGCGCCAGCGGCGAAGCGGGGGGGCAGGATACGCAGTATTTT.